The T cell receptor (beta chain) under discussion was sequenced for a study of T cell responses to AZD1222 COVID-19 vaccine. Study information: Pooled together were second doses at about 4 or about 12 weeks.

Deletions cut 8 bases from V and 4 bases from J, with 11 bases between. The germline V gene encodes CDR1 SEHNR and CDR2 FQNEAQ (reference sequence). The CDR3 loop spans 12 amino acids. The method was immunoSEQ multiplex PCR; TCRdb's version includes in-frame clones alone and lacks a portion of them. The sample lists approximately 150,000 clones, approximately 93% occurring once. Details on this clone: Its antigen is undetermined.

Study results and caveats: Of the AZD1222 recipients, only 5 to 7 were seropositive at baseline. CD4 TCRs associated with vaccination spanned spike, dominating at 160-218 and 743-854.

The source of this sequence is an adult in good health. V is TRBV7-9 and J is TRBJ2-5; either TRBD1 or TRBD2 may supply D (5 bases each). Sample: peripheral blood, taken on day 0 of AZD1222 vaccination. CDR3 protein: CASRPGTETQYF. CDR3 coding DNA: TGTGCCAGCCGACCCGGGACAGAGACCCAGTACTTC.